A selection of T cell receptor beta chains follows, all from one sample in a study of molecular identifiers for immune sequencing clone quantification. TCRdb used MiXCR to reprocess the PCR reads, holding one entry per CDR3 protein. The profile shows under 650,000 distinct CDR3 sequences, 15% to 20% of them singletons. Sequenced sample: naive CD8+ T cells from blood, with Jurkat cell RNA spiked in. These receptors were collected from a human donor in good health. Some libraries in this study had Jurkat cell RNA spiked in. Each CDR3 is given with its conserved first and last residue. A D gene is named only where the DNA matches it firmly. Not all rows give a size; the values are once, few, many and, for expanded clones, a class.

CDR3: CSARVIRGPLYEQYF
DNA: TGCAGTGCTAGAGTGATTCGGGGGCCCCTGTACGAGCAGTACTTC
V: TRBV20-1
size: many
D: .
J: TRBJ2-7

CDR3: CASSGSGIAKNIQYF
DNA: TGTGCCAGCAGTGGTAGCGGGATAGCCAAAAACATTCAGTACTTC
V: TRBV2
size: many
D: TRBD2
J: TRBJ2-4

CDR3: CASSEALIIVENTEAFF
DNA: TGTGCCAGCAGTGAAGCGCTGATCATAGTTGAGAACACTGAAGCTTTCTTT
V: TRBV6-1
size: many
D: .
J: TRBJ1-1

CDR3: CASSQGPVSSTDTQYF
DNA: TGCGCCAGCAGCCAAGGGCCCGTATCAAGCACAGATACGCAGTATTTT
V: TRBV4-1
size: few
D: .
J: TRBJ2-3

CDR3: CASSLAGPGPQHF
DNA: TGTGCCAGCAGTTTAGCCGGGCCCGGGCCCCAGCATTTT
V: TRBV27
size: many
D: .
J: TRBJ1-5

CDR3: CASSFTGTRDNEQFF
DNA: TGTGCCAGCAGCTTTACCGGGACTAGGGACAATGAGCAGTTCTTC
V: TRBV7-9
size: .
D: TRBD2
J: TRBJ2-1

CDR3: CSARTEGTKNIQYF
DNA: TGCAGTGCCCGAACGGAGGGAACCAAAAACATTCAGTACTTC
V: TRBV20-1
size: few
D: .
J: TRBJ2-4

CDR3: CASSHAGLAESYNEQFF
DNA: TGCGCCAGCAGCCACGCGGGACTAGCGGAGAGCTACAATGAGCAGTTCTTC
V: TRBV4-3
size: .
D: TRBD2
J: TRBJ2-1

CDR3: CASRALGPTYEQYF
DNA: TGTGCCAGCAGAGCTCTGGGACCAACCTACGAGCAGTACTTC
V: TRBV5-6
size: many
D: .
J: TRBJ2-7

CDR3: CASTKTGGTEAFF
DNA: TGTGCCAGCACCAAAACTGGGGGGACTGAAGCTTTCTTT
V: TRBV7-9
size: many
D: .
J: TRBJ1-1

CDR3: CASSPPETPRWRQPQHF
DNA: TGCGCCAGCAGCCCACCCGAGACACCCCGATGGCGTCAGCCCCAGCATTTT
V: TRBV5-1
size: many
D: .
J: TRBJ1-5

CDR3: CASSHRTGVEETQYF
DNA: TGTGCCAGCAGCCATCGAACAGGGGTGGAAGAGACCCAGTACTTC
V: TRBV3-1
size: many
D: TRBD1
J: TRBJ2-5

CDR3: CATSDSGLEQFF
DNA: TGTGCCACCAGTGATTCGGGCCTTGAGCAGTTCTTC
V: TRBV24-1
size: many
D: .
J: TRBJ2-1

CDR3: CASKTGNEQYF
DNA: TGTGCCAGCAAGACAGGGAACGAGCAGTACTTC
V: TRBV7-9
size: many
D: TRBD1
J: TRBJ2-7

CDR3: CASSLVYSYNEQFF
DNA: TGTGCCAGCAGCTTAGTATACTCCTACAATGAGCAGTTCTTC
V: TRBV7-9
size: few
D: .
J: TRBJ2-1

CDR3: CASGRRGGTSTDTQYF
DNA: TGTGCCAGTGGCCGGAGGGGCGGAACTAGCACAGATACGCAGTATTTT
V: TRBV19
size: .
D: .
J: TRBJ2-3

CDR3: CSAPPGHGTGELFF
DNA: TGCAGTGCCCCGCCGGGGCATGGCACCGGGGAGCTGTTTTTT
V: TRBV20-1
size: many
D: .
J: TRBJ2-2

CDR3: CATSRWTGNQPQHF
DNA: TGTGCCACCAGCAGATGGACAGGGAATCAGCCCCAGCATTTT
V: TRBV15
size: many
D: TRBD1
J: TRBJ1-5

CDR3: CSAGTSYTGELFF
DNA: TGCAGTGCTGGGACTAGCTACACCGGGGAGCTGTTTTTT
V: TRBV20-1
size: many
D: TRBD2
J: TRBJ2-2

CDR3: CASSKSGQGSYGYTF
DNA: TGCGCCAGCAGCAAATCGGGACAGGGAAGCTATGGCTACACCTTC
V: TRBV4-1
size: many
D: TRBD1
J: TRBJ1-2

CDR3: CASSHATGQLSYGYTF
DNA: TGTGCCAGCAGCCACGCCACCGGACAGCTAAGCTATGGCTACACCTTC
V: TRBV14
size: few
D: .
J: TRBJ1-2

CDR3: CASSLAPSTEAYEQYF
DNA: TGTGCCAGCAGCTTAGCCCCTTCGACAGAGGCCTACGAGCAGTACTTC
V: TRBV7-9
size: many
D: .
J: TRBJ2-7

CDR3: CASSPPYWTDSYEQYF
DNA: TGTGCCAGCTCACCACCGTACTGGACAGATTCCTACGAGCAGTACTTC
V: TRBV18
size: few
D: .
J: TRBJ2-7

CDR3: CASSLMWGRYEQYF
DNA: TGTGCCAGCAGCTTAATGTGGGGTCGGTACGAGCAGTACTTC
V: TRBV3-1
size: many
D: .
J: TRBJ2-7

CDR3: CASSLGGEFEQFF
DNA: TGTGCCAGCAGCTTAGGGGGGGAATTTGAGCAGTTCTTC
V: TRBV7-2
size: .
D: .
J: TRBJ2-1

CDR3: CATSGLLPSTDTQYF
DNA: TGTGCCACTTCGGGGCTTCTACCTAGCACAGATACGCAGTATTTT
V: TRBV15
size: many
D: .
J: TRBJ2-3

CDR3: CASSLSLQETQYF
DNA: TGTGCCAGCAGCTTATCCCTTCAAGAGACCCAGTACTTC
V: TRBV7-9
size: many
D: .
J: TRBJ2-5

CDR3: CSASVSGSGFSYEQYF
DNA: TGCAGTGCCTCTGTTAGCGGGAGCGGATTCTCCTACGAGCAGTACTTC
V: TRBV20-1
size: .
D: TRBD2
J: TRBJ2-7

CDR3: CSAIKDRTGPNYGYTF
DNA: TGCAGTGCTATAAAGGATCGCACAGGTCCCAACTATGGCTACACCTTC
V: TRBV20-1
size: .
D: .
J: TRBJ1-2

CDR3: CASSLTTATNGKLFF
DNA: TGTGCCAGCAGTTTGACCACAGCAACTAATGGAAAACTGTTTTTT
V: TRBV6-5
size: .
D: .
J: TRBJ1-4

CDR3: CASSSRRGGREARNEQFF
DNA: TGTGCCAGCAGCTCGCGCCGGGGGGGCAGGGAGGCTCGCAATGAGCAGTTCTTC
V: TRBV7-2
size: many
D: TRBD2
J: TRBJ2-1

CDR3: CASSFLGSSLTNYGYTF
DNA: TGCGCCAGCAGCTTCTTAGGCAGCAGCCTAACTAACTATGGCTACACCTTC
V: TRBV5-1
size: .
D: .
J: TRBJ1-2

CDR3: CASSPLGTGVTETQYF
DNA: TGTGCCAGCTCACCCTTAGGGACAGGGGTGACAGAGACCCAGTACTTC
V: TRBV18
size: few
D: TRBD1
J: TRBJ2-5

CDR3: CASSLSSTAYNSPLHF
DNA: TGTGCCAGCAGCTTGAGTTCGACAGCTTATAATTCACCCCTCCACTTT
V: TRBV7-6
size: .
D: .
J: TRBJ1-6

CDR3: CASSQGLPEDEQYF
DNA: TGCGCCAGCAGCCAGGGACTGCCGGAGGACGAGCAGTACTTC
V: TRBV4-3
size: many
D: .
J: TRBJ2-7

CDR3: CASSYSSNSGIGYTF
DNA: TGTGCCAGCAGTTACTCGAGTAACTCCGGGATTGGCTACACCTTC
V: TRBV6-6
size: few
D: .
J: TRBJ1-2

CDR3: CASSEVLTGTDFLISPLHF
DNA: TGTGCCAGCAGTGAAGTTCTTACCGGGACAGATTTTTTAATTTCACCCCTCCACTTT
V: TRBV6-1
size: once
D: TRBD1
J: TRBJ1-6

CDR3: CASSLTVGSGYTF
DNA: TGTGCCAGCAGCTTAACGGTGGGGAGCGGCTACACCTTC
V: TRBV13
size: many
D: .
J: TRBJ1-2

CDR3: CAWSVGAISGSTDTQYF
DNA: TGTGCCTGGAGTGTGGGGGCAATTAGCGGGAGCACAGATACGCAGTATTTT
V: TRBV30
size: few
D: .
J: TRBJ2-3

CDR3: CSANRGTYEQYF
DNA: TGCAGTGCTAACAGGGGTACATACGAGCAGTACTTC
V: TRBV20-1
size: many
D: TRBD1
J: TRBJ2-7

CDR3: CASRPEGLGQPQHF
DNA: TGTGCCAGCAGACCCGAAGGGTTGGGTCAGCCCCAGCATTTT
V: TRBV28
size: many
D: .
J: TRBJ1-5

CDR3: CASSPQYYGRSAANEQFF
DNA: TGTGCCAGCAGCCCCCAATACTACGGACGGTCGGCGGCGAATGAGCAGTTCTTC
V: TRBV11-2
size: many
D: .
J: TRBJ2-1

CDR3: CASTKQGANTGELFF
DNA: TGTGCCAGCACTAAACAGGGGGCGAACACCGGGGAGCTGTTTTTT
V: TRBV12-3/TRBV12-4
size: few
D: TRBD1
J: TRBJ2-2